This paragraph covers one TCR beta chain sequence. The data were taken from a study of pediatric ulcerative colitis. During colonoscopy, one to two rectal pinch biopsies were collected. Sequencing was at survey level. Produced via immunoSEQ multiplex PCR; TCRdb's table is partial and in-frame only. The sample carries 30,000 to 35,000 clones, roughly three quarters recorded once. The source of this sequence is a boy between 10 and 17 years old with mild ulcerative colitis. What was sequenced was gut tissue.

The CDR3 reads CASSRIAGGLITTETQYF. The CDR3 DNA sequence: TGTGCCAGCAGCAGAATAGCGGGGGGGCTTATTACCACAGAGACCCAGTACTTC. This chain connects TRBV5-6 to TRBJ2-5; 11 positions agree with TRBD2. Germline-derived CDR1 and CDR2 are SGHDT and YYEEEE. The V segment lost 4 bases and the J segment 4 bases; nucleotides outside the gene matches: 15. The CDR3 spans 18 residues. Using reference TRBV5-6 and TRBJ2-5 for the parts outside the CDR3, the full variable domain is DAGVTQSPTHLIKTRGQQVTLRCSPKSGHDTVSWYQQALGQGPQFIFQYYEEEERQRGNFPDRFSGHQFPNYSSELNVNALLLGDSALYLCASSRIAGGLITTETQYFGPGTRLLVL.